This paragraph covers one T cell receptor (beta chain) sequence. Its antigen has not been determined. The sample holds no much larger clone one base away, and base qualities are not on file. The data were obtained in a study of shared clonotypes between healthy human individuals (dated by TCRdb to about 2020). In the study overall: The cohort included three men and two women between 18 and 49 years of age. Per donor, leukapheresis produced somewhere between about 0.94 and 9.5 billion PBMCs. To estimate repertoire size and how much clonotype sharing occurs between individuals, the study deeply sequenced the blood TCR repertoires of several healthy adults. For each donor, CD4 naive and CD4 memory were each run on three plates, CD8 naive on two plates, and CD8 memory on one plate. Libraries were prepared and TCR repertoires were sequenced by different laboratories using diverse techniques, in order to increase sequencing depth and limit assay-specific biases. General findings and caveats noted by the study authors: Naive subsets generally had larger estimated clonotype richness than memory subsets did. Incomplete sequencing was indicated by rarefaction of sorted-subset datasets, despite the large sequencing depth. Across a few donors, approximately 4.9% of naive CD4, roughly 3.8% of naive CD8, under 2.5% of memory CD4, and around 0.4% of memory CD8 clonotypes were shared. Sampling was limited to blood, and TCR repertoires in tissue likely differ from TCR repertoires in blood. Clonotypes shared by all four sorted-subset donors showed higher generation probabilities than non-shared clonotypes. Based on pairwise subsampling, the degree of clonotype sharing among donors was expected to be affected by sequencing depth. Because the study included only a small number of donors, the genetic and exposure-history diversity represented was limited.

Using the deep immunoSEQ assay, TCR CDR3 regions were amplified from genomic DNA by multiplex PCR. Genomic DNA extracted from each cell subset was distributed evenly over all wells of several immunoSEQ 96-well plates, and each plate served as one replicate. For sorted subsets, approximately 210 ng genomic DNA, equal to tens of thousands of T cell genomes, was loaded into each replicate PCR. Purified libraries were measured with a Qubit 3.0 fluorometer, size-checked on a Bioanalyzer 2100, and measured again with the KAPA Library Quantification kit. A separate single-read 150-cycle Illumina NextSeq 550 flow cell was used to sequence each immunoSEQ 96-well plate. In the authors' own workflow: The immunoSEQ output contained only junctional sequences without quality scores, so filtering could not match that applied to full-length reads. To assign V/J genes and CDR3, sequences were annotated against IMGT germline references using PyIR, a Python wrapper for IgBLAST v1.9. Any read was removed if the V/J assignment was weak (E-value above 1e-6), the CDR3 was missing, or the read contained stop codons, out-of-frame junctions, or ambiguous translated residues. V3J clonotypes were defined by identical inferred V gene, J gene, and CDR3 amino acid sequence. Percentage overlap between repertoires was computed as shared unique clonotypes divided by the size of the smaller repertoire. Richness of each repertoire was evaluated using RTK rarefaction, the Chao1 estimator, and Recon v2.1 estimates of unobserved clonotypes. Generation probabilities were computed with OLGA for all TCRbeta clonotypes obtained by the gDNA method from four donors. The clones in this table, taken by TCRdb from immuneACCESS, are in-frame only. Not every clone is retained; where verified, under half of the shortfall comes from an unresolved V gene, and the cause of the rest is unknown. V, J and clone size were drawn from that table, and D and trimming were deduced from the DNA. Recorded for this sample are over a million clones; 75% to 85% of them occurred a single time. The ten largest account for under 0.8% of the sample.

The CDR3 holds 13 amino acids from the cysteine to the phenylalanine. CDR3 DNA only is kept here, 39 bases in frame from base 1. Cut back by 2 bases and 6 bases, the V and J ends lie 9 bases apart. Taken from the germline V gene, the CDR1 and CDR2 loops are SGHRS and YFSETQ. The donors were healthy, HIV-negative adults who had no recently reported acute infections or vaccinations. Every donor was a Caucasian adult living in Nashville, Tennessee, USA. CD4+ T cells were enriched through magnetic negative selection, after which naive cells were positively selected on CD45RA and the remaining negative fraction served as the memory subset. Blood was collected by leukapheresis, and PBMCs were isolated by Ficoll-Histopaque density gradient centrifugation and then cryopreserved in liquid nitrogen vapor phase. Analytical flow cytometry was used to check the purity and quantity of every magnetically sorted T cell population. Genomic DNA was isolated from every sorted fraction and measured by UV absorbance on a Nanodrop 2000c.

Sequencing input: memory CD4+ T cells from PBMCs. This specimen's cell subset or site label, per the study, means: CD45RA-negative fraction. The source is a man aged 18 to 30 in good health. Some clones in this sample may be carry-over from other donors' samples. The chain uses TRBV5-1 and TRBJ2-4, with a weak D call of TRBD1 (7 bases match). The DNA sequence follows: TGCGCCAGCAGCTTCCAGGGGGGAAACATTCAGTACTTC. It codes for CASSFQGGNIQYF.